The entry below gives a single T cell receptor beta chain sequence along with its context. This entry belongs to a study of control samples from healthy donors and cancer patients. The method was immunoSEQ multiplex PCR; TCRdb's version includes in-frame clones alone and lacks a portion of them. The sample gives some 100,000 clones, 85% to 90% of which show up once; around 1.3% is in the top ten. Unmatched junction bases numbered 9, after V lost 5 bases and J lost 8 bases. CDR1 and CDR2 (germline): SGHTA, FQGTGA. The CDR3 has 16 residues. The TCR was taken from a woman in her fifties or sixties in good health. V gene TRBV7-3 combines with J gene TRBJ2-1; 13 bases match TRBD2. Sequenced sample: blood. The CDR3 DNA sequence: TGTGCCAGCAGCCCCCGCCCGACTAGCGGGAGGCATGAGCAGTTCTTC. It specifies CASSPRPTSGRHEQFF.